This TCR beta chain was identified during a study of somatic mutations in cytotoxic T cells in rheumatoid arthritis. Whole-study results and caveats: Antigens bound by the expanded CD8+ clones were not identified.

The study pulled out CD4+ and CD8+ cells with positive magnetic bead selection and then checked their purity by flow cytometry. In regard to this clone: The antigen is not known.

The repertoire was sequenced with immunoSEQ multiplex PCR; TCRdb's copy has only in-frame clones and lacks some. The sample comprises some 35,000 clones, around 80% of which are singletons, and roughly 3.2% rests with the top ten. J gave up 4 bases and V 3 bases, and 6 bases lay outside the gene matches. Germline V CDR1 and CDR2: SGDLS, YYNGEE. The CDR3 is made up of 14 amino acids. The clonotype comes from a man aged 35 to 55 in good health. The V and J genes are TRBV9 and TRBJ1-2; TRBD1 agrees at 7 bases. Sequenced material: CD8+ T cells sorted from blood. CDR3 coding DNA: TGTGCCAGCAGCGAACGACAGGGCGGCTATGGCTACACCTTC. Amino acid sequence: CASSERQGGYGYTF.